The 28 T cell receptor beta chains below come from one sample, sequenced in a study of blood T cell repertoires in COVID-19. Profiled with immunoSEQ multiplex PCR; TCRdb holds only in-frame clones, not every one. The profile shows about 220,000 clones, around 80% of them singletons. The sequenced material came from peripheral blood. The source of these receptors is a human donor in a cohort sampled during active COVID-19.

The rearrangement links TRBV6-1 to TRBJ1-2; TRBD1 matches at 8 bases. The CDR3 length is 17 residues. The J segment lost 5 bases and the V segment lost 4 bases, leaving 15 bases of the junction unmatched. Looked up from germline, CDR1 is MNHNS and CDR2 is SASEGT. The CDR3 coding sequence is TGTGCCAGCAGTGCAAGGACAGGGCTAAGGGGAGGGTATGGCTACACCTTC. Translating gives CASSARTGLRGGYGYTF.

The chain employs TRBV9 and TRBJ1-1, with D unresolved. The CDR3 contains 18 residues. Trimming stripped 0 bases from V and 1 base from J, with 19 bases between. CDR1 is SGDLS, CDR2 YYNGEE, per germline. The CDR3 is CASSVGMERGLWNTEAFF. Here the CDR3 DNA reads TGTGCCAGCAGCGTAGGAATGGAGAGAGGATTATGGAACACTGAAGCTTTCTTT.

The gene calls are TRBV5-1 and TRBJ2-5; a weak D match, TRBD2 (5 bases). V was cut by 0 bases and J by 7 bases, with 10 bases left in between. The CDR3 is made up of 13 amino acids. Germline CDR1 is SGHRS and CDR2 is YFSETQ. CDR3: CASSLAAGGTQYF. CDR3 nucleotides: TGCGCCAGCAGCTTGGCCGCAGGAGGGACCCAGTACTTC.

The J gene is TRBJ1-2, the V gene TRBV6-5; 7 bases are shared with TRBD1. The junction had 7 bases not matched to a gene; V was cut back by 6 bases and J by 3 bases. Germline V gene lookup returns CDR1 MNHEY and CDR2 SVGAGI. The CDR3 spans 14 residues. CDR3 sequence: CASSIRQGYYGYTF. The DNA of the CDR3 is TGTGCCAGCAGCATTAGACAGGGTTACTATGGCTACACCTTC.

This clone was picked up many times. In DNA form, the CDR3 reads TGTGCCAGCAGCTTAGACCGACAGGGCGGCGAGCAGTACTTC. Translating it yields CASSLDRQGGEQYF. The chain has TRBV11-2 and TRBJ2-7; 7 bases align to TRBD1. The junction had 5 bases not matched to a gene; V was cut back by 0 bases and J by 6 bases. The CDR3 spans 14 residues. Germline lookup yields CDR1 SGHAT and CDR2 FQNNGV. The whole variable domain, filled in from reference TRBV11-2 and TRBJ2-7, reads EAGVAQSPRYKIIEKRQSVAFWCNPISGHATLYWYQQILGQGPKLLIQFQNNGVVDDSQLPKDRFSAERLKGVDSTLKIQPAKLEDSAVYLCASSLDRQGGEQYFGPGTRLTVT.

The V gene is TRBV28, the J gene TRBJ2-3, with 13 bases aligning to TRBD2. CDR1 MDHEN and CDR2 SYDVKM come from the germline V gene. The CDR3 runs 17 residues. With 3 bases clipped from V and 3 bases from J, the junction kept 6 bases outside the gene matches. CDR3 residues: CASSFPRGLAGTDTQYF. In nucleotides, the CDR3 is TGTGCCAGCAGTTTCCCCCGGGGACTAGCGGGGACAGATACGCAGTATTTT.

The V call is TRBV19, the J call TRBJ1-1, with D maybe TRBD1 (5 bases). The CDR3 covers 14 residues. Germline lookup yields CDR1 LNHDA and CDR2 SQIVND (reference sequence). V was cut by 2 bases and J by 10 bases, with 17 bases left in between. The CDR3 DNA reads as TGTGCCAGTAGTATAAGGGGTTCTTACGAAGGAGCTTTCTTT. It specifies CASSIRGSYEGAFF.

The chain combines TRBV28 with TRBJ2-7; TRBD1 aligns across 7 bases. Germline CDR1 MDHEN, CDR2 SYDVKM. Trimming removed 4 bases from V and 5 bases from J; junction bases left unmatched: 8. This CDR3 contains 14 residues. The CDR3 protein is CASSSGQWRDEQYF. Here the CDR3 DNA reads TGTGCCAGCAGTTCGGGACAGTGGCGGGACGAGCAGTACTTC.

This clone appeared once. The rearrangement links TRBV9 to TRBJ2-2, with 7 positions matching TRBD2. The CDR3 sequence is 16 residues long. Germline V gene data show CDR1 as SGDLS and CDR2 as YYNGEE. V lost 0 bases and J lost 4; bases outside the gene matches: 6. The CDR3 spells CASSVVWGGGTGELFF. The CDR3 DNA sequence: TGTGCCAGCAGCGTAGTATGGGGGGGAGGCACCGGGGAGCTGTTTTTT.

The chain recombines TRBV19 with TRBJ2-1; D possibly corresponds to TRBD1 (5 bases). V was cut by 6 bases and J by 6 bases, with 15 bases left in between. Germline CDR1 reads LNHDA; CDR2 reads SQIVND (reference sequence). This CDR3 region has 14 residues. This chain's CDR3 is CASSSQGSGNEQFF. CDR3 in DNA: TGTGCCAGTAGCTCCCAGGGATCGGGCAATGAGCAGTTCTTC.

CDR3 nucleotides: TGTGCCAGCAAAGAGGACAGATTCTATGGCTACACCTTC. Translating gives CASKEDRFYGYTF. The chain is built from TRBV2 and TRBJ1-2, with D tentatively TRBD1 (6 bases). CDR3 length: 13 amino acids. Germline loops: CDR1 SNHLY, CDR2 FYNNEI. Between the trimmed V and J ends, which lost 7 bases and 4 bases, there was a span of 13 bases.

V is TRBV27 and J is TRBJ2-1, with TRBD2 matching 7 bases. Germline V gene data show CDR1 as MNHEY and CDR2 as SMNVEV (reference sequence). Trimming cost V 7 bases and J 3 bases; bases outside gene matches: 3. There are 13 residues in the CDR3. CDR3 amino acids: CASTLAVYNEQFF. The DNA of the CDR3 is TGTGCCAGCACTCTAGCGGTCTACAATGAGCAGTTCTTC.

The J gene is TRBJ2-7, the V gene TRBV7-2, with 15 bases that match TRBD2. Trimming cost V 3 bases and J 4 bases; bases outside gene matches: 10. This CDR3 is 18 amino acids long. Looked up from germline, CDR1 is SGHTA and CDR2 is FQGNSA. The CDR3 region has the DNA TGTGCCAGCAGCTTCGGGACTAGCGGGAGGAGAGTGGGTTACGAGCAGTACTTC. It yields the protein CASSFGTSGRRVGYEQYF.

V and J are TRBV19 and TRBJ2-7; possibly TRBD1 for D (5 bases). The V gene's germline CDR1 is LNHDA and CDR2 SQIVND (reference sequence). This CDR3 contains 15 residues. Trimming stripped 2 bases from V and 3 bases from J, with 14 bases between. CDR3 amino acids: CASSINAGNGYEQYF. For the CDR3, the DNA is TGTGCCAGTAGTATAAACGCAGGGAACGGCTACGAGCAGTACTTC.

The CDR3 loop is CASTAGDISPQHF. Here the CDR3 DNA reads TGTGCCAGCACGGCAGGGGACATCAGTCCCCAGCATTTT. The chain carries TRBV2 and TRBJ1-5; a possible D gene is TRBD1 (6 bases). CDR1 and CDR2 (germline): SNHLY, FYNNEI. Deletions cut 7 bases from V and 10 bases from J, with 17 bases between. The CDR3 has 13 residues.

The chain carries TRBV14 and TRBJ2-5, with 8 bases fitting TRBD1. V shed 3 bases and J 5 bases; nucleotides not matched to a gene: 5. The germline V gene has CDR1 SGHDN and CDR2 FVKESK. This CDR3 spans 14 amino acids. The CDR3: CASSHRGLGETQYF. The CDR3 nucleotides are TGTGCCAGCAGCCACAGGGGGCTGGGGGAGACCCAGTACTTC.

The genes are TRBV28 and TRBJ1-4, with D possibly TRBD1 on 5 matching bases. Germline V gene data show CDR1 as MDHEN and CDR2 as SYDVKM. The CDR3 length is 15 residues. Trimming shortened V by 6 bases and J by 0 bases, and 11 bases separated the two germline ends. The DNA for the CDR3 is TGTGCCAGCAGCCCGGGACTGTCAACTAATGAAAAACTGTTTTTT. Translating it yields CASSPGLSTNEKLFF.

The CDR3 protein is CASKGEKGYFQGDGYTF. CDR3 DNA sequence: TGCGCCAGCAAAGGGGAAAAGGGTTATTTCCAAGGGGATGGCTACACCTTC. This sequence joins TRBV5-1 and TRBJ1-2, with a tentative D call TRBD1 (5 bases). CDR1 is SGHRS, CDR2 YFSETQ, per germline. The length of the CDR3 is 17 residues. Trimming removed 6 bases from V and 6 bases from J, with 27 bases in between.

This chain joins TRBV7-8 and TRBJ1-3, with unresolved D. Trimming cost V 7 bases and J 6 bases, with 13 bases left between them. The CDR3 runs 13 residues. Germline V gene sequence: CDR1 SGHVS, CDR2 FQNEAQ. The CDR3 region has the DNA TGTGCCAGCACCCCGGGGATGGTAAACACCATATATTTT. It specifies CASTPGMVNTIYF.

This clone was counted only a few times. The rearrangement joins TRBV5-1 to TRBJ2-5, with 9 bases identical to TRBD1. After removal of 1 base from V and 3 bases from J, the junction contained 1 base not matched to a gene. Per the germline V gene, CDR1 is SGHRS and CDR2 is YFSETQ. The CDR3 runs 14 residues. CDR3 bases: TGCGCCAGCAGCTTGACAGGGGGCGAAGAGACCCAGTACTTC. Amino acids: CASSLTGGEETQYF.

For this clone: This sample includes further DNA sequences coding for the same CDR3. The V gene is TRBV19, the J gene TRBJ1-1; 8 positions agree with TRBD1. Germline trimming cut 5 bases from V and 2 bases from J; bases unmatched to any gene: 4. This CDR3 spans 14 amino acids. Germline values: CDR1 LNHDA, CDR2 SQIVND (reference sequence). CDR3: CASSFGTGNTEAFF. The DNA for the CDR3 is TGTGCCAGTAGTTTCGGGACAGGTAACACTGAAGCTTTCTTT.

This rearrangement joins TRBV7-2 to TRBJ2-1; 10 bases map to TRBD2. Germline V gene sequence: CDR1 SGHTA, CDR2 FQGNSA. This CDR3 has 15 residues. After removal of 3 bases from V and 3 bases from J, the junction contained 2 bases not matched to a gene. CDR3 loop: CASSLASGGYNEQFF. CDR3 DNA: TGTGCCAGCAGCTTGGCTAGCGGGGGCTACAATGAGCAGTTCTTC.

The rearrangement joins TRBV5-1 to TRBJ1-1, with TRBD1 matching over 9 bases. With 1 base clipped from V and 5 bases from J, the junction kept 9 bases outside the gene matches. The germline gives CDR1 SGHRS, CDR2 YFSETQ. The CDR3 spans 16 residues. The CDR3 bases are TGCGCCAGCAGCTTGATCCCCGACAGGGGGGGAACTGAAGCTTTCTTT. Encoded protein: CASSLIPDRGGTEAFF.

The rearrangement links TRBV7-6 to TRBJ2-7; TRBD2 matches at 10 bases. J lost 3 bases, V lost 5 bases, and 7 bases had no gene match. The CDR3 extends over 15 amino acids. Germline V gene lookup returns CDR1 SGHVS and CDR2 FNYEAQ. CDR3 residues: CASSVTGTSDYEQYF. In DNA, the CDR3 is TGTGCCAGCAGCGTGACCGGGACTAGCGACTACGAGCAGTACTTC.

The chain uses TRBV29-1 and TRBJ2-3; 7 nucleotides align to TRBD1. The J segment lost 12 bases and the V segment lost 3 bases, leaving 6 bases of the junction unmatched. Germline assignment: CDR1 SQVTM and CDR2 ANQGSEA. This CDR3 is built from 11 residues. CDR3 sequence reads: CSVDNRGNQYF. The CDR3 DNA follows: TGCAGCGTTGACAACAGGGGTAATCAGTATTTT.

CDR3: CASSLTGGGNGYTF. The DNA for the CDR3 is TGTGCCAGCAGTTTGACAGGGGGAGGTAATGGCTACACCTTC. The J gene is TRBJ1-2, the V gene TRBV28; 9 bases map to TRBD1. The CDR3 spans 14 residues. The J segment lost 6 bases and the V segment lost 3 bases, leaving 5 bases of the junction unmatched. CDR1 is MDHEN, CDR2 SYDVKM, per germline.

The V and J genes are TRBV10-3 and TRBJ2-3, with D possibly matching TRBD1 (6 bases). This CDR3 has 15 residues. Germline lookup yields CDR1 ENHRY and CDR2 SYGVKD. V lost 6 bases, J lost 1 base, and 14 bases lay in between. CDR3 DNA: TGTGCCATCAGCTCCCCAGGGGTCGGCACAGATACGCAGTATTTT. This encodes CAISSPGVGTDTQYF.

V usage is TRBV5-8 and J usage is TRBJ2-2; TRBD2 aligns across 7 bases. CDR1 and CDR2 (germline): SGHTS, YDEGEE. Germline trimming cut 3 bases from V and 0 bases from J; bases unmatched to any gene: 5. CDR3 length equals 16 residues. The CDR3 nucleotides are TGTGCCAGCAGCTGGATAGCGGGCGCGAACACCGGGGAGCTGTTTTTT. The encoded protein is CASSWIAGANTGELFF.